This TCR beta chain was captured by sequencing in a study of cytomegalovirus exposure and HLA in healthy donors. Germline V CDR1 and CDR2: MNHNS, SASEGT. This CDR3 is built from 13 residues. After removal of 6 bases from V and 6 bases from J, the junction contained 6 bases not matched to a gene. TCRdb keeps only in-frame clones here, not all; method: immunoSEQ multiplex PCR. The table shows about 130,000 clones, with roughly 86% occurring only once. This chain links TRBV6-1 with TRBJ2-7; TRBD1 agrees at 9 bases. The sequenced material came from PBMCs. The sequence was collected from a man aged 25-45 years in good health and CMV-seronegative. CDR3 sequence (DNA): TGTGCCAGCAGGTGGGGACAGGGCGGCGAGCAGTACTTC. Protein product: CASRWGQGGEQYF.